This note documents a single TCR beta chain sequence. Libraries were prepared by immunoSEQ multiplex PCR; TCRdb keeps only in-frame clonotypes and omits some of them. Found here are more than 550,000 clones, approximately 85% of them singletons; the top ten hold 0.0095% to 0.011%. The source of the sample is a study of shared T cell receptors in the human thymus. Looked up from germline, CDR1 is MNHNY and CDR2 is SVGAGI (reference sequence). V was cut by 8 bases and J by 0 bases, with 14 bases left in between. CDR3 length equals 15 residues. The sample was also linked to a second study, of human thymus T cells.

The chain carries TRBV6-6 and TRBJ2-1; perhaps TRBD2 as D (6 bases). The source of this sequence is a girl under three years old with a congenital heart defect. Sequencing was done on a sample of thymocytes. CDR3 nucleotides: TGTGCCAGCTTCGCTAGCGCTAGCTCCTACAATGAGCAGTTCTTC. Its protein is CASFASASSYNEQFF.